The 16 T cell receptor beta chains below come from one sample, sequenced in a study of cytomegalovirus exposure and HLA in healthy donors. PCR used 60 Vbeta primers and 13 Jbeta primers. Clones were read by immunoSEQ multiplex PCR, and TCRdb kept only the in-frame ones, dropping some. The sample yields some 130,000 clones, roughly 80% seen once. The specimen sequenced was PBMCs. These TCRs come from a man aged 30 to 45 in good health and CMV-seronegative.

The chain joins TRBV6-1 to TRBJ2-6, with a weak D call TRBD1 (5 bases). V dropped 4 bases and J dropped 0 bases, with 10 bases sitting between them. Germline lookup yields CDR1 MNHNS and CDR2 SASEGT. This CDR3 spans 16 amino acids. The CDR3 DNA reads TGTGCCAGCAGTGTTAGACAGCTCTCTGGGGCCAACGTCCTGACTTTC. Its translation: CASSVRQLSGANVLTF.

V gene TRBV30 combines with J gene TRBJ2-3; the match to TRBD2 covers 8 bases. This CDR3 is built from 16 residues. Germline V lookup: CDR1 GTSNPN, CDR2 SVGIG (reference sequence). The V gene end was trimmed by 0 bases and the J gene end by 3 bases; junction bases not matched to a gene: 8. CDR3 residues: CAWSVGAGVMTDTQYF. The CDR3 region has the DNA TGTGCCTGGAGTGTCGGAGCGGGAGTGATGACAGATACGCAGTATTTT.

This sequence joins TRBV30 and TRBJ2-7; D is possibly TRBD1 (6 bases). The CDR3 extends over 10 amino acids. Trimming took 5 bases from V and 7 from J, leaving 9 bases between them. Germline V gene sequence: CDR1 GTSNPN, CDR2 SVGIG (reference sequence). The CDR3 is CAWGGREQYF. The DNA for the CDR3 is TGTGCCTGGGGGGGCAGGGAGCAGTACTTC.

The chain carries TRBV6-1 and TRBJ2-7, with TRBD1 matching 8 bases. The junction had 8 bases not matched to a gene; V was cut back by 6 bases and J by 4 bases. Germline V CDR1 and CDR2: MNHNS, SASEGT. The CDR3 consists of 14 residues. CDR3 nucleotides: TGTGCCAGCAGCCGGGACAGGCTAAGGTACGAGCAGTACTTC. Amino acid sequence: CASSRDRLRYEQYF.

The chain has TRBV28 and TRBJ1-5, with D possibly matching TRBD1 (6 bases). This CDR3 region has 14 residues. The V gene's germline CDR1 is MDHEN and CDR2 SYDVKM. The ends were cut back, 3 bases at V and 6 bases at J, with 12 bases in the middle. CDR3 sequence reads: CASSFFTGRQPQHF. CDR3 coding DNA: TGTGCCAGCAGTTTCTTTACAGGGCGTCAGCCCCAGCATTTT.

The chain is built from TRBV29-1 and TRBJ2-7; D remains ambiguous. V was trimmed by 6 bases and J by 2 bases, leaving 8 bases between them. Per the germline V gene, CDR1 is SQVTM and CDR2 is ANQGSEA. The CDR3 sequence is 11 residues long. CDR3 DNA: TGCAGCGTGGCTCGTACCTACGAGCAGTACTTC. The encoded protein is CSVARTYEQYF.

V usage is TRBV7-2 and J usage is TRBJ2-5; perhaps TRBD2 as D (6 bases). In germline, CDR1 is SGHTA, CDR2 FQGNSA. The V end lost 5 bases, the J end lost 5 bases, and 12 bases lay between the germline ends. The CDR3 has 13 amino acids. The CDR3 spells CASSLAREETQYF. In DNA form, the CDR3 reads TGTGCCAGCAGCCTGGCCCGGGAGGAGACCCAGTACTTC.

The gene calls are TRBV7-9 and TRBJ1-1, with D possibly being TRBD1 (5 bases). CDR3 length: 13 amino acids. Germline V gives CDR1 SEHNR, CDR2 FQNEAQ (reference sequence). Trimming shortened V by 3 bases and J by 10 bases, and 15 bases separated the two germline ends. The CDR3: CASSFTRAYGAFF. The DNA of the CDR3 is TGTGCCAGCAGCTTTACCAGGGCTTACGGAGCTTTCTTT.

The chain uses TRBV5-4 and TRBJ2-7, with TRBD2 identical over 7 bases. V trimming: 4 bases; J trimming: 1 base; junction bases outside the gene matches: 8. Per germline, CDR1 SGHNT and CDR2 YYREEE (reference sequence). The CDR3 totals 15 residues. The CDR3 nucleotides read TGTGCCAGCAGCCTGAGCGGGGCGCTATCCTACGAGCAGTACTTC. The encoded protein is CASSLSGALSYEQYF.

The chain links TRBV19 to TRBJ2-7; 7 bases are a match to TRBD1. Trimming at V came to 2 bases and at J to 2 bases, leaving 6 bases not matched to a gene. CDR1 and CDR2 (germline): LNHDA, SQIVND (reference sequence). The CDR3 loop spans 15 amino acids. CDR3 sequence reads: CASSITVQGTYEQYF. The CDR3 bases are TGTGCCAGTAGTATAACAGTACAGGGGACCTACGAGCAGTACTTC.

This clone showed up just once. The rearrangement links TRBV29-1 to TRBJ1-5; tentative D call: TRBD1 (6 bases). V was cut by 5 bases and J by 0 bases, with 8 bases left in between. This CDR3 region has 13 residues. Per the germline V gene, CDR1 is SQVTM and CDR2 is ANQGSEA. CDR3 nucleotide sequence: TGCAGCGTTCGGACAGATAGCAATCAGCCCCAGCATTTT. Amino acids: CSVRTDSNQPQHF.

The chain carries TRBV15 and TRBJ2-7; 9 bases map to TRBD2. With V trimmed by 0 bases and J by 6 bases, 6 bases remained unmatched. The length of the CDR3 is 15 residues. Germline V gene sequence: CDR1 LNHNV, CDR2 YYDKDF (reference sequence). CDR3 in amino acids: CATSRDLAGSREQYF. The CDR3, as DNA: TGTGCCACCAGCAGAGATCTAGCGGGATCTCGCGAGCAGTACTTC.

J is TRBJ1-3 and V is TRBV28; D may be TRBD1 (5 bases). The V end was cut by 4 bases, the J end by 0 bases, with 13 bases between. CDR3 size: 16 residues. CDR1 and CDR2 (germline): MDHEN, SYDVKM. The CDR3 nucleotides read TGTGCCAGCAGTTCCAGGTCAGGGTCCTCTGGAAACACCATATATTTT. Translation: CASSSRSGSSGNTIYF.

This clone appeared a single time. CDR3 sequence (DNA): TGTGCCAGCGACGAGGGAGTGCACTATGGCTACACCTTC. Residues: CASDEGVHYGYTF. The chain carries TRBV7-9 and TRBJ1-2; D call uncertain. Trimming removed 8 bases from V and 3 bases from J, with 13 bases in between. The V gene's germline CDR1 is SEHNR and CDR2 FQNEAQ (reference sequence). The length of the CDR3 is 13 residues.

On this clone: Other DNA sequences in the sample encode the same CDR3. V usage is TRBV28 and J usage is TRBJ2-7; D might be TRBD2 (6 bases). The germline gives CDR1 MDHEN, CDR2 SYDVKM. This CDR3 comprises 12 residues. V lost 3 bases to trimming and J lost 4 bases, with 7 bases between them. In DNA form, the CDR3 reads TGTGCCAGCAGTTTGGGGGGATACGAGCAGTACTTC. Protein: CASSLGGYEQYF.

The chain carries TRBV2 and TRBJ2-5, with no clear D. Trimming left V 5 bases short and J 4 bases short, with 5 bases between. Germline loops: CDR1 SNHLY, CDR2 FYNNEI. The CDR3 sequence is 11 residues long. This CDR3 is CASSPSETQYF. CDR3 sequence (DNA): TGTGCCAGCAGTCCCTCAGAGACCCAGTACTTC.